This T cell receptor (beta chain) was sequenced for a study of T cell repertoires in cytomegalovirus infection. Study-wide context: Epitope selection comprised recently identified HLA-C-restricted CMV epitopes and well-studied HLA-B-restricted CMV epitopes. Public TCR beta signatures were indicative of both CMV infection and a matching HLA type. Whole-study findings and limits: Dominating the ex vivo response were HLA-C-restricted CMV-specific TCR beta clonotypes.

This clonotype showed up just a few times. Its cognate antigen is unknown. CDR3 size: 16 residues. The germline V gene has CDR1 LNHDA and CDR2 SQIVND (reference sequence). V was shortened by 6 bases and J by 0 bases, with 12 bases between the two germline ends. Each CDR3 protein is one row after TCRdb ran MiXCR on the reads. In the table there are about 770,000 distinct CDR3 sequences, around 29% of which are singletons. This TCR came from a human donor in good health (CMV status not recorded). Some clones in this sample may be carry-over from other donors' samples. Sequences were derived from cultured CD8+ T cells from PBMCs, sampled from culture after CMV antigen stimulation. J is TRBJ1-6 and V is TRBV19; D gene uncertain. For the CDR3, the DNA is TGTGCCAGTAGCCCGACGGAGAGCTCCTATAATTCACCCCTCCACTTT. As protein: CASSPTESSYNSPLHF.